The clone carrying this T cell receptor beta chain was found a few times. Via MiXCR, TCRdb re-called the 5' RACE reads, giving one row per CDR3 protein. This sample has about 36,000 distinct CDR3 sequences, with 6% found just once. CDR1 is SGHTA and CDR2 is FQGTGA in the germline V gene. The V segment lost 1 base and the J segment 3 bases; nucleotides outside the gene matches: 4. This CDR3 comprises 16 residues. The sample originates from a study of CD8 T cells in ankylosing spondylitis. Input material: blood, either unsorted or a sorted T cell fraction (not recorded which). J is TRBJ2-2 and V is TRBV7-3; 8 nucleotides agree with TRBD2. The sequence was obtained from a male donor with ankylosing spondylitis or in good health (not recorded which). The CDR3 DNA reads as TGTGCCAGCAGCTTAAGCAGCGGGAGCTACACCGGGGAGCTGTTTTTT. Amino acid sequence: CASSLSSGSYTGELFF.